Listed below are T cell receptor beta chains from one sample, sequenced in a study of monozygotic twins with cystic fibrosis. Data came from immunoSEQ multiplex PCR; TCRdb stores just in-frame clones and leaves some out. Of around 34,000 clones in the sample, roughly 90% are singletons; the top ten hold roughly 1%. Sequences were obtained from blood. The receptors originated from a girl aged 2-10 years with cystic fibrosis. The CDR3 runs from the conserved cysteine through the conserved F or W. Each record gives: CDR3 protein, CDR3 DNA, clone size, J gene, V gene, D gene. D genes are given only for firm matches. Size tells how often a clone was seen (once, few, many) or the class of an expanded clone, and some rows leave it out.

cdr3_aa: CASSSQSGQGNTEAFF; cdr3_nt: TGTGCCAGCAGCTCACAATCGGGACAGGGGAATACTGAAGCTTTCTTT; clone_size: once; j_call: TRBJ1-1; v_call: TRBV11-2; d_call: TRBD1
cdr3_aa: CATSGQGNYEQYF; cdr3_nt: TGTGCCACCTCCGGACAGGGTAACTACGAGCAGTACTTC; clone_size: NA; j_call: TRBJ2-7; v_call: TRBV10-3; d_call: TRBD1
cdr3_aa: CASSGGTVNEKLFF; cdr3_nt: TGTGCCAGCAGCGGCGGGACAGTGAATGAAAAACTGTTTTTT; clone_size: NA; j_call: TRBJ1-4; v_call: TRBV9; d_call: TRBD1
cdr3_aa: CASSLRGGRGSNYGYTF; cdr3_nt: TGTGCCAGCAGCCTACGGGGAGGCAGGGGATCAAACTATGGCTACACCTTC; clone_size: NA; j_call: TRBJ1-2; v_call: TRBV7-9; d_call: NA
cdr3_aa: CASSLWVDGSYEQYF; cdr3_nt: TGCGCCAGCAGCTTGTGGGTAGACGGCTCCTACGAGCAGTACTTC; clone_size: NA; j_call: TRBJ2-7; v_call: TRBV5-1; d_call: NA
cdr3_aa: CASSLEGLNQPQHF; cdr3_nt: TGTGCCAGCAGCTTAGAGGGGCTAAATCAGCCCCAGCATTTT; clone_size: NA; j_call: TRBJ1-5; v_call: TRBV7-2; d_call: NA
cdr3_aa: CATSRDLHSTYEQYF; cdr3_nt: TGTGCCACCAGCAGAGATCTACACAGTACCTACGAGCAGTACTTC; clone_size: NA; j_call: TRBJ2-7; v_call: TRBV15; d_call: NA
cdr3_aa: CASGLVLGQGFNTEAFF; cdr3_nt: TGTGCTAGTGGTTTGGTACTCGGACAGGGGTTTAACACTGAAGCTTTCTTT; clone_size: NA; j_call: TRBJ1-1; v_call: TRBV12-5; d_call: TRBD1
cdr3_aa: CASSLTTGDHQPQHF; cdr3_nt: TGTGCCAGCAGTCTGACAACAGGGGATCATCAGCCCCAGCATTTT; clone_size: NA; j_call: TRBJ1-5; v_call: TRBV11-2; d_call: TRBD1
cdr3_aa: CASSPSLSARFYEQYF; cdr3_nt: TGTGCCAGCAGCCCCAGCCTTAGTGCCCGTTTCTACGAGCAGTACTTC; clone_size: NA; j_call: TRBJ2-7; v_call: TRBV9; d_call: NA
cdr3_aa: CASSLAGTSGEISYNEQFF; cdr3_nt: TGCGCCAGCAGCTTGGCCGGTACTAGCGGAGAGATCTCCTACAATGAGCAGTTCTTC; clone_size: NA; j_call: TRBJ2-1; v_call: TRBV5-1; d_call: TRBD2
cdr3_aa: CASSQYRLETQYF; cdr3_nt: TGTGCCAGCAGCCAATACAGACTGGAGACCCAGTACTTC; clone_size: NA; j_call: TRBJ2-5; v_call: TRBV14; d_call: NA
cdr3_aa: CASSDRPGETQYF; cdr3_nt: TGTGCCAGCAGTGACCGGCCGGGCGAGACCCAGTACTTC; clone_size: NA; j_call: TRBJ2-5; v_call: TRBV6-4; d_call: NA
cdr3_aa: CASSDTGLASSYEQYF; cdr3_nt: TGTGCCAGCAGCGACACAGGACTAGCGTCGTCCTACGAGCAGTACTTC; clone_size: NA; j_call: TRBJ2-7; v_call: TRBV5-4; d_call: TRBD2
cdr3_aa: CASSQEGFAQNEQYF; cdr3_nt: TGCGCCAGCAGCCAAGAGGGTTTTGCCCAAAACGAGCAGTACTTC; clone_size: NA; j_call: TRBJ2-7; v_call: TRBV4-1; d_call: NA
cdr3_aa: CASSLGGSPSMNTEAFF; cdr3_nt: TGTGCCAGCAGCTTAGGGGGATCCCCCTCCATGAACACTGAAGCTTTCTTT; clone_size: NA; j_call: TRBJ1-1; v_call: TRBV7-8; d_call: NA
cdr3_aa: CASSAGQIDIGEQYF; cdr3_nt: TGTGCCAGCAGCGCGGGACAGATAGATATCGGCGAGCAGTACTTC; clone_size: NA; j_call: TRBJ2-7; v_call: TRBV5-6; d_call: NA
cdr3_aa: CASSLRGRGQETQYF; cdr3_nt: TGTGCCAGCAGCCTACGGGGGAGGGGCCAAGAGACCCAGTACTTC; clone_size: NA; j_call: TRBJ2-5; v_call: TRBV6-5; d_call: TRBD2
cdr3_aa: CASSEAPNTEAFF; cdr3_nt: TGTGCCAGCAGTGAAGCCCCGAACACTGAAGCTTTCTTT; clone_size: NA; j_call: TRBJ1-1; v_call: TRBV25-1; d_call: NA
cdr3_aa: CASTRQGAYGYTF; cdr3_nt: TGTGCCAGCACTCGACAGGGGGCGTATGGCTACACCTTC; clone_size: NA; j_call: TRBJ1-2; v_call: TRBV25-1; d_call: TRBD1
cdr3_aa: CASSYSRGFYNEQFF; cdr3_nt: TGTGCCAGCAGTTACTCGAGAGGGTTCTACAATGAGCAGTTCTTC; clone_size: NA; j_call: TRBJ2-1; v_call: TRBV6-6; d_call: NA
cdr3_aa: CASSYGQGVWTEAFF; cdr3_nt: TGCGCCAGCAGCTACGGACAGGGGGTTTGGACTGAAGCTTTCTTT; clone_size: NA; j_call: TRBJ1-1; v_call: TRBV5-1; d_call: TRBD1
cdr3_aa: CSALVGNYGYTF; cdr3_nt: TGCAGCGCCCTAGTGGGTAACTATGGCTACACCTTC; clone_size: NA; j_call: TRBJ1-2; v_call: TRBV29-1; d_call: NA